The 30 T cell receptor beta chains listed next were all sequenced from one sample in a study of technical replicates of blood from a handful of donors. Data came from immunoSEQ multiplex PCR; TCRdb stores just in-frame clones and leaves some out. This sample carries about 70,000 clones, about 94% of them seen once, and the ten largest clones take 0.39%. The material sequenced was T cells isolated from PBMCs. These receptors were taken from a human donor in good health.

CDR3 nucleotide sequence: TGTGCCAGCAGCCCGGGGACTAGCGACCGCTCCTACAATGAGCAGTTCTTC. It translates to CASSPGTSDRSYNEQFF. The J gene is TRBJ2-1, the V gene TRBV7-3, with 10 bases that match TRBD2. The CDR3 has 17 residues. CDR1 SGHTA and CDR2 FQGTGA come from the germline V gene. The junction had 7 bases not matched to a gene; V was cut back by 5 bases and J by 0 bases.

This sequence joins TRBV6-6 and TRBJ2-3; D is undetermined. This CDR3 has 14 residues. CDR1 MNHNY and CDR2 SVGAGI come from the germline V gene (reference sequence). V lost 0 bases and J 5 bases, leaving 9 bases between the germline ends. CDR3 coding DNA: TGTGCCAGCAGTTACTCGAAAGTCGGAGATACGCAGTATTTT. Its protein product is CASSYSKVGDTQYF.

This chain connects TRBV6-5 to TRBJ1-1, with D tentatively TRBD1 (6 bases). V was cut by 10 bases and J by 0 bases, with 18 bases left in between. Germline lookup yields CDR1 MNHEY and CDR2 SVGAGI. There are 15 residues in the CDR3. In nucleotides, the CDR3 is TGTGCCATTTCAAGGGGGTCGACTATGAACACTGAAGCTTTCTTT. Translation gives CAISRGSTMNTEAFF.

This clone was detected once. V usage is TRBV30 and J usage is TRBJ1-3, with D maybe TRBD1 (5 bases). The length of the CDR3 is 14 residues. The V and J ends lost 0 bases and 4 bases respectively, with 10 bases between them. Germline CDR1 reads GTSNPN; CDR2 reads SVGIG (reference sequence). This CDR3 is CAWSVGGAGNTIYF. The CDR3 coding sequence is TGTGCCTGGAGTGTAGGAGGGGCCGGAAACACCATATATTTT.

CDR3 loop: CATSTLRGQSYEQYF. As DNA, the CDR3 is TGTGCCACCAGCACTCTGAGGGGGCAGTCCTACGAGCAGTACTTC. V and J are TRBV15 and TRBJ2-7; 7 bases map to TRBD1. The CDR3 is made up of 15 amino acids. Germline V CDR1 and CDR2: LNHNV, YYDKDF (reference sequence). J was trimmed by 1 base and V by 4 bases; bases with no gene match: 7.

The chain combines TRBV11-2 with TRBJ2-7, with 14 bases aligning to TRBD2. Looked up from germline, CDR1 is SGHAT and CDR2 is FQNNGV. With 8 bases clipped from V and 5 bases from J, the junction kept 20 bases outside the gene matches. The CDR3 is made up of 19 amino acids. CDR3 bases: TGTGCCAGCCCGTACTACCACACGACTAGCGGGAGGGGGTTCGACGAGCAGTACTTC. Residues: CASPYYHTTSGRGFDEQYF.

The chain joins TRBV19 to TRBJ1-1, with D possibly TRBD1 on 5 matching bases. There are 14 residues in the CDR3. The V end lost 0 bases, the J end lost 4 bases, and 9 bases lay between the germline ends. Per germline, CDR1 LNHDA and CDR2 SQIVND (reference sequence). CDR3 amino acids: CASSIDQGGTEAFF. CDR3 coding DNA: TGTGCCAGTAGTATAGATCAGGGAGGCACTGAAGCTTTCTTT.

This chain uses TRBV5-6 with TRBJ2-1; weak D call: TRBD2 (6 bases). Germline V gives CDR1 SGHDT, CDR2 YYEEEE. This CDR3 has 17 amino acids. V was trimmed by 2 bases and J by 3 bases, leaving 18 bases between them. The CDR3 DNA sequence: TGTGCCAGCAGCTTAAGTGTCAGGGACTCGGGCTACAATGAGCAGTTCTTC. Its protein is CASSLSVRDSGYNEQFF.

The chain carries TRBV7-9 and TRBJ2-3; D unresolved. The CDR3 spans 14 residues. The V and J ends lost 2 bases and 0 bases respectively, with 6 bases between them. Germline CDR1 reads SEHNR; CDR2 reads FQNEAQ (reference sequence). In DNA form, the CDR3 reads TGTGCCAGCAGCTTACTACAGAGCACAGATACGCAGTATTTT. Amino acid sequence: CASSLLQSTDTQYF.

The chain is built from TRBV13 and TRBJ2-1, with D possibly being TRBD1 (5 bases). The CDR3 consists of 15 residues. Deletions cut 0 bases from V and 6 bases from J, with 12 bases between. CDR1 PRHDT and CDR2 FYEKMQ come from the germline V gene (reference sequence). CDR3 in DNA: TGTGCCAGCAGCTTAGGTCCAGGGAAACTCAATGAGCAGTTCTTC. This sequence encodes CASSLGPGKLNEQFF. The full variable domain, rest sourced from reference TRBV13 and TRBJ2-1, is AAGVIQSPRHLIKEKRETATLKCYPIPRHDTVYWYQQGPGQDPQFLISFYEKMQSDKGSIPDRFSAQQFSDYHSELNMSSLELGDSALYFCASSLGPGKLNEQFFGPGTRLTVL.

The CDR3 here is CASSLIQGMNTEAFF. CDR3 DNA: TGTGCCAGCAGTTTAATTCAGGGGATGAACACTGAAGCTTTCTTT. V gene TRBV28 combines with J gene TRBJ1-1; perhaps TRBD1 as D (6 bases). V shed 2 bases and J shed 0 bases, with 10 bases lying between them. The CDR3 contains 15 residues. Germline V CDR1 and CDR2: MDHEN, SYDVKM.

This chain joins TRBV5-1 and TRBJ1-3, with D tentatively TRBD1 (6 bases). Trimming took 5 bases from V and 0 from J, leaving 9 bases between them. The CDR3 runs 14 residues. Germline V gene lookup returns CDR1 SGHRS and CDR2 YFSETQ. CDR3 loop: CASRPGDSGNTIYF. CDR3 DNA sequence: TGCGCCAGCAGACCAGGGGACTCTGGAAACACCATATATTTT.

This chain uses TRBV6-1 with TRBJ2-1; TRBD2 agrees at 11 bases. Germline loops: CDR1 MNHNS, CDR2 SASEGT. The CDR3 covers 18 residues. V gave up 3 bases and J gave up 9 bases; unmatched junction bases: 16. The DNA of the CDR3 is TGTGCCAGCAGTGACATTATGACTAGCGGGAAAATGTACGCTGAGCAGTTCTTC. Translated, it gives CASSDIMTSGKMYAEQFF.

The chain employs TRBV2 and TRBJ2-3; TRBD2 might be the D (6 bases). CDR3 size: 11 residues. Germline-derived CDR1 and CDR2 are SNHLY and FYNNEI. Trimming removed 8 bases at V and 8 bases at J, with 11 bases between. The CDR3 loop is CASPLGGTQYF. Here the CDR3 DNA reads TGTGCCAGCCCCTTGGGGGGTACGCAGTATTTT.

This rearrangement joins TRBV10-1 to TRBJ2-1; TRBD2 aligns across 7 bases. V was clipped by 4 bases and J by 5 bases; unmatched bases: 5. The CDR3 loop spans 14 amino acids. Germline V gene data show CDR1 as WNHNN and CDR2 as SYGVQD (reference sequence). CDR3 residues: CASSVSSGDNEQFF. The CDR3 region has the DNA TGCGCCAGCAGTGTATCTAGCGGCGACAATGAGCAGTTCTTC.

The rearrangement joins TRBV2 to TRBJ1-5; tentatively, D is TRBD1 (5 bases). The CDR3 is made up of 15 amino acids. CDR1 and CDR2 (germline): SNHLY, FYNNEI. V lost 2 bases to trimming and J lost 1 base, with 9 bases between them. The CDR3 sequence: CASSETGGSNQPQHF. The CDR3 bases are TGTGCCAGCAGTGAAACGGGGGGGAGCAATCAGCCCCAGCATTTT. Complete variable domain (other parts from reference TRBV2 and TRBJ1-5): EPEVTQTPSHQVTQMGQEVILRCVPISNHLYFYWYRQILGQKVEFLVSFYNNEISEKSEIFDDQFSVERPDGSNFTLKIRSTKLEDSAMYFCASSETGGSNQPQHFGDGTRLSIL.

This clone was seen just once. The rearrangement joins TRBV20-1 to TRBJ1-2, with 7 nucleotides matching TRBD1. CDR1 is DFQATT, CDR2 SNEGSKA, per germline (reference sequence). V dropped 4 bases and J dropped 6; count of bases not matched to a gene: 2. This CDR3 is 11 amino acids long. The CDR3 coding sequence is TGCAGTGCTACTGGGACAGATGGCTACACCTTC. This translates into CSATGTDGYTF.

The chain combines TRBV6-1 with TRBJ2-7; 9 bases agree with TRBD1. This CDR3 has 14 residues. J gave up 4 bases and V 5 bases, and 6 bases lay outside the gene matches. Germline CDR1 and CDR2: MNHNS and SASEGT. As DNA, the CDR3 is TGTGCCAGCAGTTTGGACAGGGGCTGGTACGAGCAGTACTTC. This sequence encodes CASSLDRGWYEQYF.

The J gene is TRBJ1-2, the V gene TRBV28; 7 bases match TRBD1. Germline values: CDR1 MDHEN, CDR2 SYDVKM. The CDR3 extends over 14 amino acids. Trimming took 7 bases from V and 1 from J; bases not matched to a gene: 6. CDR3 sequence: CASKGTDYNYGYTF. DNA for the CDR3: TGTGCCAGCAAAGGGACAGATTATAACTATGGCTACACCTTC.

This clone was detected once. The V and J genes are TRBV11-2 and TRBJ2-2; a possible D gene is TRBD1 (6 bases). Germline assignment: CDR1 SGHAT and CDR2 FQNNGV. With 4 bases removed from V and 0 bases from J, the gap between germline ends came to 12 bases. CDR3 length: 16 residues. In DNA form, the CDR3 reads TGTGCCAGCAGCTCGTTGACAGGATCGAACACCGGGGAGCTGTTTTTT. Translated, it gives CASSSLTGSNTGELFF.

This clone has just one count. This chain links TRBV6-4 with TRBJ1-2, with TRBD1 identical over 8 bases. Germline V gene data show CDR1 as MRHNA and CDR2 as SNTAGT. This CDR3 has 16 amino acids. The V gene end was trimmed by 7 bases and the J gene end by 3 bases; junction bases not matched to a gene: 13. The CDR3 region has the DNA TGTGCCAGCATTTACCGGGACAGGCATCAGGACTATGGCTACACCTTC. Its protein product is CASIYRDRHQDYGYTF.

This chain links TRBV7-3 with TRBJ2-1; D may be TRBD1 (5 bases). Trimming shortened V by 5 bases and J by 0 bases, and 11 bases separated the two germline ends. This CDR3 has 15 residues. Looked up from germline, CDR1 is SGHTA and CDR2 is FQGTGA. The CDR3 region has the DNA TGTGCCAGCAGCCTGACAGACAGCTCCTACAATGAGCAGTTCTTC. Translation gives CASSLTDSSYNEQFF.

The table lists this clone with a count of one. CDR3 sequence (DNA): TGTGGGGGCCTAGCGGAACTACCCTACAATGAGCAGTTCTTC. It translates to CGGLAELPYNEQFF. The chain employs TRBV7-9 and TRBJ2-1, with 7 positions matching TRBD2. Germline V gene sequence: CDR1 SEHNR, CDR2 FQNEAQ (reference sequence). This CDR3 has 14 residues.

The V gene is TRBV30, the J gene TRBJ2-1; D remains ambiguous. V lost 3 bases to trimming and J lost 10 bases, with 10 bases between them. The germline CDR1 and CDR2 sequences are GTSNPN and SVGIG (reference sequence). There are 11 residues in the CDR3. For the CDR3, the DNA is TGTGCCTGGAGGGAGCTCGGGGAGCAGTTCTTC. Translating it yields CAWRELGEQFF.

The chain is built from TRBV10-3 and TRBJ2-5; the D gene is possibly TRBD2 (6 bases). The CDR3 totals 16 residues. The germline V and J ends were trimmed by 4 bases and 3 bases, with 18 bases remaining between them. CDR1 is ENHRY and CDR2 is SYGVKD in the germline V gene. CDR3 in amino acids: CAISGGVGWMEETQYF. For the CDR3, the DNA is TGTGCCATCAGTGGGGGGGTAGGGTGGATGGAAGAGACCCAGTACTTC.

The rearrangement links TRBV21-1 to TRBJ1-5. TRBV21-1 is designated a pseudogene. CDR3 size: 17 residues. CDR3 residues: CASSKALILGGNQPQHF. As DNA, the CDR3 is TGTGCCAGCAGCAAAGCGCTGATTTTAGGAGGGAACCAGCCCCAGCATTTT.

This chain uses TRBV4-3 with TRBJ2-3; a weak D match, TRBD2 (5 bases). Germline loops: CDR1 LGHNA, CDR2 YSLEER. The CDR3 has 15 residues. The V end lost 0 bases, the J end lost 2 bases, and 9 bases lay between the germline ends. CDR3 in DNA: TGCGCCAGCAGCCAAGATGGGGAGTTCACAGATACGCAGTATTTT. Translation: CASSQDGEFTDTQYF.

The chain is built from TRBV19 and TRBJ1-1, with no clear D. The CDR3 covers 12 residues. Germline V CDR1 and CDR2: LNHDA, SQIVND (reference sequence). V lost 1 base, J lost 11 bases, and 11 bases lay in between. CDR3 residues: CASSIVAGTAFF. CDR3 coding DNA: TGTGCCAGTAGTATAGTCGCCGGTACCGCTTTCTTT.

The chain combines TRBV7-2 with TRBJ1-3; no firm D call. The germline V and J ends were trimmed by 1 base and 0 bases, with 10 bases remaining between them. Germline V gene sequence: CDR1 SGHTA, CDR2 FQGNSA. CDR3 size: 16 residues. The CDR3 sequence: CASSLGTWSSGNTIYF. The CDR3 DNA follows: TGTGCCAGCAGCTTAGGGACTTGGAGCTCTGGAAACACCATATATTTT.

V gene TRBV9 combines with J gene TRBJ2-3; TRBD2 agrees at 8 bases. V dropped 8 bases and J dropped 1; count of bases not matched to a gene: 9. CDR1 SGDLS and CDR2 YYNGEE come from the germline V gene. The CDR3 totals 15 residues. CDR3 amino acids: CASTPGLARTDTQYF. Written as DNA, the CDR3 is TGTGCCAGTACCCCTGGACTAGCTCGCACAGATACGCAGTATTTT.